Shown below are 6 T cell receptor beta chains from a single sample sequenced in a study of control samples from healthy donors and cancer patients. Generated by immunoSEQ multiplex PCR, the TCRdb table keeps only in-frame clones and is missing some. The sample carries over 120,000 clones, around 90% recorded once. Sequencing was performed on blood. These receptors came from a man aged 25 to 45 in good health.

This clone appeared a single time. The chain is built from TRBV28 and TRBJ1-5; 8 bases are a match to TRBD1. Germline V gene data show CDR1 as MDHEN and CDR2 as SYDVKM. V gave up 3 bases and J gave up 5 bases; unmatched junction bases: 15. The CDR3 has 18 amino acids. The CDR3 DNA reads as TGTGCCAGCAGTTTCGGTCAGGGGGCTGTACTCCAGTATCAGCCCCAGCATTTT. Its translation: CASSFGQGAVLQYQPQHF.

This chain links TRBV10-3 with TRBJ1-2; D ambiguous. Germline-derived CDR1 and CDR2 are ENHRY and SYGVKD. Trimming took off 11 bases at V and 2 bases at J, with 18 bases between the two ends. The CDR3 runs 14 residues. Here the CDR3 reads CAPTGWGFNYGYTF. CDR3 nucleotide sequence: TGTGCCCCAACGGGCTGGGGATTCAACTATGGCTACACCTTC.

V and J are TRBV5-4 and TRBJ2-7; TRBD1 might be the D (7 bases). There are 15 residues in the CDR3. Between the trimmed V and J ends, which lost 1 base and 4 bases, there was a span of 15 bases. Germline CDR1 is SGHNT and CDR2 is YYREEE (reference sequence). CDR3 sequence reads: CASSLMAGGSYEQYF. The DNA of the CDR3 is TGTGCCAGCAGCTTGATGGCAGGGGGGTCTTACGAGCAGTACTTC.

This chain uses TRBV2 with TRBJ2-7, with D tentatively TRBD1 (6 bases). Germline V lookup: CDR1 SNHLY, CDR2 FYNNEI. The germline V and J ends were trimmed by 6 bases and 7 bases, with 10 bases remaining between them. This CDR3 spans 11 amino acids. The chain's CDR3 is CASSRDTEQYF. The CDR3 DNA follows: TGTGCCAGCAGCCGGGACACAGAGCAGTACTTC.

V usage is TRBV4-1 and J usage is TRBJ2-1, with D unresolved. Germline V CDR1 and CDR2: MGHRA, YSYEKL. This CDR3 is built from 13 residues. Trimming took 4 bases from V and 12 from J, leaving 16 bases between them. CDR3 bases: TGCGCCAGCAGCCCCGACTCTCTCTTGGGGCAGTTCTTC. Translated, it gives CASSPDSLLGQFF.

This clone showed up just a few times. This sequence joins TRBV4-2 and TRBJ2-7; 14 bases are shared with TRBD2. The CDR3 loop spans 16 amino acids. J was trimmed by 2 bases and V by 0 bases; bases with no gene match: 0. Looked up from germline, CDR1 is LGHNA and CDR2 is YNFKEQ. The CDR3 is CASSQETSGGAYEQYF. The DNA of the CDR3 is TGTGCCAGCAGCCAAGAGACTAGCGGGGGGGCCTACGAGCAGTACTTC.